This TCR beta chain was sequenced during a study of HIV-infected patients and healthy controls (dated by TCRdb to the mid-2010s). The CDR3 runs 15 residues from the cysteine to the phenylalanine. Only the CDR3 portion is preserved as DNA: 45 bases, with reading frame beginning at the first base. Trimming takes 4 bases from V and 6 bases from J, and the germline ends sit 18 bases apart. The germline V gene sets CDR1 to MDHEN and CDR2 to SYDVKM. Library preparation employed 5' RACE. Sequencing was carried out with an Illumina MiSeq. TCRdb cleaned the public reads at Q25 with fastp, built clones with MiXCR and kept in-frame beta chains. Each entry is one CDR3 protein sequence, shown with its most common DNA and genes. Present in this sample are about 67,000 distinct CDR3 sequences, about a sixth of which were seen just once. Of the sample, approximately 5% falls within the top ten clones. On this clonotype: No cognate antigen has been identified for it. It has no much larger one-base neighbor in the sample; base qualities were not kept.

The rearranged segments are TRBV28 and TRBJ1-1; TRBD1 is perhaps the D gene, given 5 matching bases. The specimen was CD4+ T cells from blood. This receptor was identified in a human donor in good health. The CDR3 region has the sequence CASSSRAKLDAEAFF. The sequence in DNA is TGTGCCAGCAGTTCCAGGGCCAAACTCGACGCTGAAGCTTTCTTT.